One and the same sample provided the 13 T cell receptor beta chains below, sequenced in a study of blood T cell repertoires in COVID-19. Only in-frame clones appear in the TCRdb table, and some are missing; sequencing was by immunoSEQ multiplex PCR. The sample carries roughly 200,000 clones, around 83% recorded once. Material: peripheral blood. These receptors were obtained from a human donor in a cohort sampled during active COVID-19.

This clone was recorded only once. The chain couples TRBV28 to TRBJ2-7; a weak D match, TRBD1 (6 bases). V shed 8 bases and J shed 7 bases, with 24 bases lying between them. The germline V gene has CDR1 MDHEN and CDR2 SYDVKM. This CDR3 has 15 amino acids. The CDR3 is CASLTQGRGSGEQYF. The CDR3 coding sequence is TGTGCCAGCCTAACCCAGGGCAGGGGATCGGGGGAGCAGTACTTC.

V is TRBV2 and J is TRBJ2-7, with unresolved D. The CDR3 is 13 amino acids. Germline V gene data show CDR1 as SNHLY and CDR2 as FYNNEI. The V and J ends lost 5 bases and 0 bases respectively, with 8 bases between them. As DNA, the CDR3 is TGTGCCAGCAGTAGCGAGAGCTCCTACGAGCAGTACTTC. As protein: CASSSESSYEQYF.

This rearrangement joins TRBV28 to TRBJ1-4, with 7 bases lining up with TRBD1. The CDR3 spans 17 residues. Germline-derived CDR1 and CDR2 are MDHEN and SYDVKM. Losses at the gene ends were 5 bases for V and 1 base for J; bases not matched to a gene: 10. The CDR3: CASSIVRQGGTNEKLFF. CDR3 in DNA: TGTGCCAGCAGTATCGTTCGACAGGGTGGAACTAATGAAAAACTGTTTTTT.

V is TRBV20-1 and J is TRBJ2-7; a weak D match, TRBD2 (5 bases). Germline V gives CDR1 DFQATT, CDR2 SNEGSKA (reference sequence). The V end lost 6 bases, the J end lost 4 bases, and 10 bases lay between the germline ends. CDR3 length equals 11 residues. CDR3 nucleotides: TGCAGTGCCGCTCCGGGGTACGAGCAGTACTTC. Translation gives CSAAPGYEQYF.

The V and J genes are TRBV19 and TRBJ1-5; 8 positions agree with TRBD1. This CDR3 contains 18 residues. V lost 5 bases to trimming and J lost 1 base; unmatched junction nucleotides: 13. Germline-derived CDR1 and CDR2 are LNHDA and SQIVND (reference sequence). This CDR3 is CASSFRGQGGLSNQPQHF. The CDR3 bases are TGTGCCAGTAGTTTTCGAGGACAGGGTGGGTTAAGCAATCAGCCCCAGCATTTT.

The V call is TRBV5-4, the J call TRBJ1-6; a possible D gene is TRBD1 (6 bases). V gave up 5 bases and J gave up 0 bases, with 9 bases separating them. CDR1 is SGHNT and CDR2 is YYREEE in the germline V gene (reference sequence). This CDR3 is built from 15 residues. CDR3 DNA: TGTGCCAGCAGGGACAGTGACTCCTATAATTCACCCCTCCACTTT. Its protein is CASRDSDSYNSPLHF.

This clone was seen a single time. This sequence joins TRBV19 and TRBJ2-7, with 11 bases identical to TRBD1. CDR3 length equals 14 residues. The V segment lost 6 bases and the J segment 6 bases; nucleotides outside the gene matches: 7. Germline CDR1 LNHDA, CDR2 SQIVND (reference sequence). The CDR3 loop reads CASSRPGTGGEQYF. The CDR3, as DNA: TGTGCCAGTAGCCGGCCCGGGACAGGGGGCGAGCAGTACTTC. Variable domain in full (rest from reference TRBV19 and TRBJ2-7): DGGITQSPKYLFRKEGQNVTLSCEQNLNHDAMYWYRQDPGQGLRLIYYSQIVNDFQKGDIAEGYSVSREKKESFPLTVTSAQKNPTAFYLCASSRPGTGGEQYFGPGTRLTVT.

A note on this clone: Within the sample, other DNA sequences also encode this same CDR3. V and J are TRBV18 and TRBJ1-5; 9 bases line up with TRBD1. The CDR3 sequence is 14 residues long. Germline lookup yields CDR1 KGHSH and CDR2 LQKENI. With 4 bases clipped from V and 5 bases from J, the junction kept 3 bases outside the gene matches. The CDR3: CASSLTGGDQPQHF. Written as DNA, the CDR3 is TGTGCCAGCTCACTAACAGGGGGCGATCAGCCCCAGCATTTT.

This chain links TRBV18 with TRBJ1-1; D perhaps matches TRBD1 (6 bases). The CDR3 length is 15 residues. V dropped 3 bases and J dropped 1 base, with 12 bases sitting between them. Per the germline V gene, CDR1 is KGHSH and CDR2 is LQKENI. CDR3 DNA: TGTGCCAGCTCACCTGGACAGAATGAGAACACTGAAGCTTTCTTT. Its protein product is CASSPGQNENTEAFF. Supplemented by reference TRBV18 and TRBJ1-1, the full variable domain reads NAGVMQNPRHLVRRRGQEARLRCSPMKGHSHVYWYRQLPEEGLKFMVYLQKENIIDESGMPKERFSAEFPKEGPSILRIQQVVRGDSAAYFCASSPGQNENTEAFFGQGTRLTVV.

This clone occurred once. This rearrangement joins TRBV27 to TRBJ2-2, with 7 positions matching TRBD2. Germline values: CDR1 MNHEY, CDR2 SMNVEV (reference sequence). Unmatched junction bases numbered 6, after V lost 10 bases and J lost 4 bases. This CDR3 spans 13 amino acids. In DNA, the CDR3 is TGTGCCATCCTACTAGCGAGCACCGGGGAGCTGTTTTTT. Residues: CAILLASTGELFF.

The gene calls are TRBV6-2 or TRBV6-3 and TRBJ1-1; D is uncertain. CDR1 is MNHEY and CDR2 is SVGEGT in the germline V gene. V was cut by 2 bases and J by 4 bases, with 11 bases left in between. This CDR3 comprises 14 residues. The CDR3 spells CASSYRVAGTEAFF. The CDR3 DNA reads as TGTGCCAGCAGTTACCGGGTCGCCGGCACTGAAGCTTTCTTT.

The rearrangement uses TRBV28 and TRBJ1-6, with TRBD1 matching 9 bases. The CDR3 runs to 14 residues. V gave up 5 bases and J gave up 10 bases; unmatched junction bases: 6. The V gene's germline CDR1 is MDHEN and CDR2 SYDVKM. CDR3 region: CASSLNTGGSPLHF. The DNA of the CDR3 is TGTGCCAGCAGTCTCAATACAGGGGGCTCACCCCTCCACTTT.

The J gene is TRBJ2-1, the V gene TRBV25-1; 11 nucleotides match TRBD1. Germline V gene data show CDR1 as MGHDK and CDR2 as SYGVNS. CDR3 length: 16 amino acids. Trimming took 4 bases from V and 4 from J; bases not matched to a gene: 6. The CDR3 reads CASSAGQGAPYNEQFF. CDR3 DNA: TGTGCCAGCAGTGCTGGACAGGGGGCCCCTTACAATGAGCAGTTCTTC.